The 14 T cell receptor beta chains presented below share a single source sample, sequenced in a study of identifying expanded T cells in peripheral blood. Assay used: immunoSEQ multiplex PCR; TCRdb lists only in-frame clones, some missing. The sample carries about 81,000 clones, 84% recorded once. Source material: blood. These receptors were obtained from a person between 18 and 75 years old in good health.

The count of this clone is one. The J gene is TRBJ1-2, the V gene TRBV7-2, with 9 bases fitting TRBD1. The CDR3 has 14 residues. Unmatched junction bases numbered 6, after V lost 5 bases and J lost 5 bases. CDR1 and CDR2 from the germline V gene are SGHTA and FQGNSA. The CDR3 DNA follows: TGTGCCAGCAGCCCCGGGACAGGGCCGTATGGCTACACCTTC. Translating it yields CASSPGTGPYGYTF.

This clone appeared a single time. The chain uses TRBV19 and TRBJ2-2, with a tentative D call TRBD2 (5 bases). The germline V gene has CDR1 LNHDA and CDR2 SQIVND (reference sequence). The CDR3 runs to 15 residues. The ends were cut back, 5 bases at V and 1 base at J, with 11 bases in the middle. CDR3 in DNA: TGTGCCAGTAGTCCCAGGACTCTGAACACCGGGGAGCTGTTTTTT. Translation gives CASSPRTLNTGELFF.

The V gene is TRBV5-1, the J gene TRBJ2-1; 7 bases are shared with TRBD2. J was trimmed by 5 bases and V by 0 bases; bases with no gene match: 5. CDR1 is SGHRS and CDR2 is YFSETQ in the germline V gene. The CDR3 totals 15 residues. The CDR3 loop is CASSLGASGHNEQFF. CDR3 coding DNA: TGCGCCAGCAGCTTGGGGGCTAGCGGCCACAATGAGCAGTTCTTC.

The rearrangement links TRBV9 to TRBJ2-2; 8 nucleotides line up with TRBD2. Germline loops: CDR1 SGDLS, CDR2 YYNGEE. With 4 bases clipped from V and 6 bases from J, the junction kept 2 bases outside the gene matches. The CDR3 is made up of 13 amino acids. The CDR3 loop reads CASSKAGAGELFF. The CDR3 bases are TGTGCCAGCAGCAAAGCGGGAGCCGGGGAGCTGTTTTTT.

With respect to this clone: This sample includes further DNA sequences coding for the same CDR3. The rearrangement uses TRBV15 and TRBJ2-7; 9 nucleotides match TRBD1. Germline CDR1 is LNHNV and CDR2 is YYDKDF (reference sequence). V lost 3 bases, J lost 3 bases, and 0 bases stayed unmatched. The CDR3 is 13 amino acids. In DNA form, the CDR3 reads TGTGCCACCAGCAGGGACAGGGGCTACGAGCAGTACTTC. Translation: CATSRDRGYEQYF.

The chain employs TRBV21-1 and TRBJ2-7; TRBD1, the table's D call, lacks a check against the DNA. TRBV21-1 has pseudogene status. This CDR3 spans 14 amino acids. The CDR3 loop is CASSKSSGIDEQYF. CDR3 nucleotide sequence: TGTGCCAGCAGCAAATCGTCAGGGATAGACGAGCAGTACTTC.

Regarding this clone: Additional DNA sequences in this sample encode the identical CDR3. The chain couples TRBV10-3 to TRBJ2-1; D uncertain. Germline CDR1 and CDR2: ENHRY and SYGVKD. The CDR3 contains 11 residues. Deletions cut 0 bases from V and 8 bases from J, with 2 bases between. In DNA form, the CDR3 reads TGTGCCATCAGTGAGTCTTATGAGCAGTTCTTC. Translating gives CAISESYEQFF.

The chain is built from TRBV9 and TRBJ2-7; the D gene is possibly TRBD1 (5 bases). V was cut by 0 bases and J by 4 bases, with 14 bases left in between. CDR1 SGDLS and CDR2 YYNGEE come from the germline V gene. The CDR3 contains 15 residues. The CDR3 DNA sequence: TGTGCCAGCAGCGTAGCCCCAGGGTCGGGTTACGAGCAGTACTTC. It specifies CASSVAPGSGYEQYF.

The chain combines TRBV5-1 with TRBJ2-5; unclear D gene. Germline assignment: CDR1 SGHRS and CDR2 YFSETQ. V was cut by 1 base and J by 1 base, with 11 bases left in between. CDR3 length equals 15 residues. CDR3 residues: CASSLSGDSQETQYF. The DNA for the CDR3 is TGCGCCAGCAGCTTGTCAGGAGACTCCCAAGAGACCCAGTACTTC.

This sequence joins TRBV4-2 and TRBJ2-7; 7 bases agree with TRBD2. Germline CDR1 and CDR2: LGHNA and YNFKEQ. The CDR3 spans 15 residues. The V gene end was trimmed by 1 base and the J gene end by 2 bases; junction bases not matched to a gene: 5. This CDR3 reads CASSQVGEGPYEQYF. CDR3 in DNA: TGTGCCAGCAGCCAAGTAGGGGAGGGCCCCTACGAGCAGTACTTC.

This clone was seen just once. This chain connects TRBV28 to TRBJ2-4, with D perhaps matching TRBD1 or TRBD2 (5 bases each). Germline values: CDR1 MDHEN, CDR2 SYDVKM. V lost 5 bases and J 9 bases, leaving 17 bases between the germline ends. The CDR3 loop spans 14 amino acids. The CDR3 spells CASSADPGPSIQYF. In DNA form, the CDR3 reads TGTGCCAGCAGTGCCGATCCGGGACCGAGCATTCAGTACTTC.

This sequence joins TRBV28 and TRBJ1-2, with D perhaps matching TRBD1 (6 bases). CDR1 and CDR2 (germline): MDHEN, SYDVKM. This CDR3 contains 13 residues. V lost 6 bases, J lost 5 bases, and 13 bases lay in between. The CDR3 sequence is CASRLAQGYGYTF. CDR3 DNA sequence: TGTGCCAGCAGACTCGCCCAGGGGTATGGCTACACCTTC.

This chain links TRBV30 with TRBJ1-1, with 7 positions matching TRBD1. The CDR3 loop spans 13 amino acids. Unmatched junction bases numbered 4, after V lost 6 bases and J lost 0 bases. Germline values: CDR1 GTSNPN, CDR2 SVGIG (reference sequence). In DNA, the CDR3 is TGTGCCTGTATGGGACAGATGAACACTGAAGCTTTCTTT. This codes for CACMGQMNTEAFF.

V gene TRBV4-2 combines with J gene TRBJ2-3; tentatively, D is TRBD1 (6 bases). The V gene lost 5 bases and the J gene lost 4 bases, with 10 bases spanning the gap. CDR1 LGHNA and CDR2 YNFKEQ come from the germline V gene. This CDR3 contains 13 residues. The CDR3 sequence: CASSKDRADTQYF. The CDR3 DNA reads as TGTGCCAGCAGCAAGGACAGAGCAGATACGCAGTATTTT.